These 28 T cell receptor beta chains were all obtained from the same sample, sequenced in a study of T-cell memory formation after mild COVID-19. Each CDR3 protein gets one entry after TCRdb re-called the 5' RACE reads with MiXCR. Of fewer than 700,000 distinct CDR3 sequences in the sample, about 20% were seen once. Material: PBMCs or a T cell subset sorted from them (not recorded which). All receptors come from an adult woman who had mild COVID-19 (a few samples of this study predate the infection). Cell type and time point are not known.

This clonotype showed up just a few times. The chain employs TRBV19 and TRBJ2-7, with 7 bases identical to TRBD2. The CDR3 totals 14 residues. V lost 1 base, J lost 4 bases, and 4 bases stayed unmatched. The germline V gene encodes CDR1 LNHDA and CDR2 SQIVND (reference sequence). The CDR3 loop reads CASSIGLAEYEQYF. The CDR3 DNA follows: TGTGCCAGTAGTATAGGACTAGCAGAGTACGAGCAGTACTTC. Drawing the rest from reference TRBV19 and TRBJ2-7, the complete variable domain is DGGITQSPKYLFRKEGQNVTLSCEQNLNHDAMYWYRQDPGQGLRLIYYSQIVNDFQKGDIAEGYSVSREKKESFPLTVTSAQKNPTAFYLCASSIGLAEYEQYFGPGTRLTVT.

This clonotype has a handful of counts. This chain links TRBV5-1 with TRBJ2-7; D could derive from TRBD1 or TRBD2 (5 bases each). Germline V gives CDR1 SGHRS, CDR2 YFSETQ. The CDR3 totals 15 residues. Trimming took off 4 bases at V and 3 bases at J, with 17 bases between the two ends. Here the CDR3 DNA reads TGCGCCAGCAGCAAGGATGGGGGTTCCTTCTACGAGCAGTACTTC. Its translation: CASSKDGGSFYEQYF.

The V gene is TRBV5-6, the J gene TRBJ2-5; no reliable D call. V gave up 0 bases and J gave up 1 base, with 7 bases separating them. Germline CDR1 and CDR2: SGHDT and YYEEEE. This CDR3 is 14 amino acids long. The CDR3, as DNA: TGTGCCAGCAGCTTGGCCCCGCCCCAAGAGACCCAGTACTTC. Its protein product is CASSLAPPQETQYF.

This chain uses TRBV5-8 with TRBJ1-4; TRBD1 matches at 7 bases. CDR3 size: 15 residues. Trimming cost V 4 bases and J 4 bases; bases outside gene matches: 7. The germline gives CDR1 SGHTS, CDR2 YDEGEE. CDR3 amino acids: CASSQGGTRNEKLFF. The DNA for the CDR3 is TGTGCCAGCAGCCAGGGGGGGACCCGTAATGAAAAACTGTTTTTT.

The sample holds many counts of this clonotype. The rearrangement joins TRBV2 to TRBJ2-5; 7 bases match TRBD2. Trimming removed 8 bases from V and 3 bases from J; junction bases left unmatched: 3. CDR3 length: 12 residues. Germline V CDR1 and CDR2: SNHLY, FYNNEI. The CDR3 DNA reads TGTGCCAGCCGCCGGGGGGAAGAGACCCAGTACTTC. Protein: CASRRGEETQYF.

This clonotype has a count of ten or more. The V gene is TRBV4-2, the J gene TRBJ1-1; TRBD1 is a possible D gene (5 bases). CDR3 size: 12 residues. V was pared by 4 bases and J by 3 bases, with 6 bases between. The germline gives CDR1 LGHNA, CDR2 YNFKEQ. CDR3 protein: CASSRGDTEAFF. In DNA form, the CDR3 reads TGTGCCAGCAGCCGGGGGGACACTGAAGCTTTCTTT.

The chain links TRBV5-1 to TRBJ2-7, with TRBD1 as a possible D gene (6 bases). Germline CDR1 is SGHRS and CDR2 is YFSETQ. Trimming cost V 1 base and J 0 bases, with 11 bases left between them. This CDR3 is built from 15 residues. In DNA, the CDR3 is TGCGCCAGCAGCTTGACCCAGGGGAGCTCCTACGAGCAGTACTTC. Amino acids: CASSLTQGSSYEQYF.

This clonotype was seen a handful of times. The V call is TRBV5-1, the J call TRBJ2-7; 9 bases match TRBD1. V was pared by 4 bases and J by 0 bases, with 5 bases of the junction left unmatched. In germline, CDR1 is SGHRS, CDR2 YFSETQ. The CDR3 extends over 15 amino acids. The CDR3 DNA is TGCGCCAGCAGCGCCTGGGACAGGGCCTCCTACGAGCAGTACTTC. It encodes CASSAWDRASYEQYF.

The CDR3: CASNYPGGATDTQYF. In nucleotides, the CDR3 is TGTGCCAGCAATTACCCCGGGGGGGCCACAGATACGCAGTATTTT. The V call is TRBV12-3 or TRBV12-4, the J call TRBJ2-3, with TRBD2 matching over 8 bases. V gave up 7 bases and J gave up 2 bases; unmatched junction bases: 8. This CDR3 is built from 15 residues.

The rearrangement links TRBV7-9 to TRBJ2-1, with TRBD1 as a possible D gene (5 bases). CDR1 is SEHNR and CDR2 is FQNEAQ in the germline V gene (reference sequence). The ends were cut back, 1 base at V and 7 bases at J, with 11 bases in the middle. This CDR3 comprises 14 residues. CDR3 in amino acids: CASSLGAGSNEQFF. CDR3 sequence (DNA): TGTGCCAGCAGCTTAGGTGCAGGGTCGAATGAGCAGTTCTTC. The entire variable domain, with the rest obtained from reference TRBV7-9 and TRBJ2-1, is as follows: DTGVSQNPRHKITKRGQNVTFRCDPISEHNRLYWYRQTLGQGPEFLTYFQNEAQLEKSRLLSDRFSAERPKGSFSTLEIQRTEQGDSAMYLCASSLGAGSNEQFFGPGTRLTVL.

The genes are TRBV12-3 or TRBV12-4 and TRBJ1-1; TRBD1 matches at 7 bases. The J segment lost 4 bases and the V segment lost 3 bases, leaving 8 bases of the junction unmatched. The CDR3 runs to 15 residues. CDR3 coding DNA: TGTGCCAGCAGTTTGGGCTACAGGGGAAGCACTGAAGCTTTCTTT. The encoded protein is CASSLGYRGSTEAFF.

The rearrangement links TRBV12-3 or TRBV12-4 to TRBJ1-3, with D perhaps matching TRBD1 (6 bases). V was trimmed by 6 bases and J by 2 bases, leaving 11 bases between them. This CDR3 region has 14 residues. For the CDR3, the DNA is TGTGCCAGCAGGCATGCAGGGGCTGGAAACACCATATATTTT. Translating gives CASRHAGAGNTIYF.

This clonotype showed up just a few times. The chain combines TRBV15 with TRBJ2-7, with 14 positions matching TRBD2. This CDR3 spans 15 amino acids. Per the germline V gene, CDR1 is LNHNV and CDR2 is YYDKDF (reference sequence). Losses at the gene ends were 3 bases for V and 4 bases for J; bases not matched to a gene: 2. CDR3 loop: CATSRGLAGVYEQYF. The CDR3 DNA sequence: TGTGCCACCAGCAGGGGACTAGCGGGAGTTTACGAGCAGTACTTC.

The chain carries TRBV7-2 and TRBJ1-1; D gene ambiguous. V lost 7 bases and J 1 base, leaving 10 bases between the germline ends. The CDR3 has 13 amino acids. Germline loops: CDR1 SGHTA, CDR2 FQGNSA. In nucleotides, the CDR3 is TGTGCCAGCATCCTGTCAGGGAACACTGAAGCTTTCTTT. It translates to CASILSGNTEAFF.

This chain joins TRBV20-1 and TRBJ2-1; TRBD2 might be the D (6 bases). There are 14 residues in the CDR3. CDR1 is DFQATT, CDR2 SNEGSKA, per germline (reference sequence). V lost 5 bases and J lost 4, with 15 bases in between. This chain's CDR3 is CSAPLGEVYNEQFF. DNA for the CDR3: TGCAGTGCTCCGCTCGGGGAGGTATACAATGAGCAGTTCTTC.

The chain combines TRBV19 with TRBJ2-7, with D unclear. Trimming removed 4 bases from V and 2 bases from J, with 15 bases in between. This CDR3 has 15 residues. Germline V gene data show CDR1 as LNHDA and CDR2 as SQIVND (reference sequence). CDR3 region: CASSTSRSTPYEQYF. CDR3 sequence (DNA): TGTGCCAGTAGTACCTCCCGATCGACCCCCTACGAGCAGTACTTC.

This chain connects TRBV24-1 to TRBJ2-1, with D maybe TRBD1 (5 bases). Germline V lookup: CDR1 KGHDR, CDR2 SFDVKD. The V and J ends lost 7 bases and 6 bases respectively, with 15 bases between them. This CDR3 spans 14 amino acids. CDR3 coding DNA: TGTGCCACCAGAACCGCAGGGAACGTCAATGAGCAGTTCTTC. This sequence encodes CATRTAGNVNEQFF.

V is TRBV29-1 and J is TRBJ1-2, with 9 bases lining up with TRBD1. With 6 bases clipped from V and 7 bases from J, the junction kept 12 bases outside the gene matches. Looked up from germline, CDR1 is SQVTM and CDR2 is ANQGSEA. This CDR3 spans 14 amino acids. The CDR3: CSVLPGQGSSGYTF. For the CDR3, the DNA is TGCAGCGTCCTACCGGGACAGGGATCAAGTGGCTACACCTTC.

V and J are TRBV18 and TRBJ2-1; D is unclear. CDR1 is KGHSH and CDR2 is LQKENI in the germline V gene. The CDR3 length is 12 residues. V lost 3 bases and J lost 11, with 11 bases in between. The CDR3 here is CASSPELGQQFF. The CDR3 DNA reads TGTGCCAGCTCACCTGAGCTAGGCCAGCAGTTCTTC.

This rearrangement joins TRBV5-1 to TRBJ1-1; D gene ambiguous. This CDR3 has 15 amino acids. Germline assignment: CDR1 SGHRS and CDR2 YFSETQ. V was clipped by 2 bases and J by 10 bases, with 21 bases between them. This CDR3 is CASSFTQSESGGAFF. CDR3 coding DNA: TGCGCCAGCAGCTTCACCCAGTCCGAGTCAGGCGGAGCTTTCTTT.

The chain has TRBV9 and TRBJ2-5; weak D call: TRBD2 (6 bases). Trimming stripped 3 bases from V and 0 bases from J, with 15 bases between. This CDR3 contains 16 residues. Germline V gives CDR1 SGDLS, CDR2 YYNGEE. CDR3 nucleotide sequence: TGTGCCAGCAGCGCAGGATGGAGGGCGGACCAAGAGACCCAGTACTTC. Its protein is CASSAGWRADQETQYF.

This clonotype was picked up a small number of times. CDR3 loop: CASSLDGTSGRPLSGNEQFF. CDR3 DNA: TGCGCCAGCAGCTTGGATGGGACTAGCGGGAGGCCCCTCAGTGGTAATGAGCAGTTCTTC. The chain links TRBV5-1 to TRBJ2-1; TRBD2 matches at 15 bases. V gave up 0 bases and J gave up 7 bases; unmatched junction bases: 14. Per the germline V gene, CDR1 is SGHRS and CDR2 is YFSETQ. The length of the CDR3 is 20 residues.

The CDR3 here is CASSLGGRARNEQFF. Written as DNA, the CDR3 is TGTGCCAGCAGTTTAGGCGGGAGGGCCAGGAATGAGCAGTTCTTC. This chain uses TRBV27 with TRBJ2-1, with 9 nucleotides matching TRBD2. Germline trimming cut 2 bases from V and 7 bases from J; bases unmatched to any gene: 6. This CDR3 spans 15 amino acids. Germline V gene sequence: CDR1 MNHEY, CDR2 SMNVEV (reference sequence).

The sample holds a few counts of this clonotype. The CDR3 bases are TGTGCCAGCAGCTCGGGGAGGGATCCGGGGACTAGCGGGAGGAGCTCCTACAATGAGCAGTTCTTC. It yields the protein CASSSGRDPGTSGRSSYNEQFF. The chain joins TRBV7-3 to TRBJ2-1; 15 bases map to TRBD2. CDR3 size: 22 residues. Germline V gives CDR1 SGHTA, CDR2 FQGTGA. J was trimmed by 0 bases and V by 4 bases; bases with no gene match: 16.

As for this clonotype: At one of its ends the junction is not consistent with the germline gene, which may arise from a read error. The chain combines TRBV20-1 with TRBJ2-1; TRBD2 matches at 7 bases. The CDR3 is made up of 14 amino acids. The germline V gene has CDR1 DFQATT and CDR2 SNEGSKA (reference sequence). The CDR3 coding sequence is TGCAGTGCGAGAGGGACTACTACCGACAATGAGCAGTTCTTC. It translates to CSARGTTTDNEQFF.

The CDR3 nucleotides are TGCGCCAGCAGCGGGGGACAGCTCTCTTTAGGGATGAACACTGAAGCTTTCTTT. It is translated as CASSGGQLSLGMNTEAFF. The chain couples TRBV5-1 to TRBJ1-1; 7 bases match TRBD1. This CDR3 spans 18 amino acids. Germline V lookup: CDR1 SGHRS, CDR2 YFSETQ. V was clipped by 4 bases and J by 0 bases; unmatched bases: 15.

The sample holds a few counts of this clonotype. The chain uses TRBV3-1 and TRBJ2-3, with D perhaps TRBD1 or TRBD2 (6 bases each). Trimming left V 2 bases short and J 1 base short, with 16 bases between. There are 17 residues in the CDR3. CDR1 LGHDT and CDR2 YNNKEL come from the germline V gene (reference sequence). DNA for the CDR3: TGTGCCAGCAGCCAACCTATTGGGGGGCGAGGCACAGATACGCAGTATTTT. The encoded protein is CASSQPIGGRGTDTQYF.

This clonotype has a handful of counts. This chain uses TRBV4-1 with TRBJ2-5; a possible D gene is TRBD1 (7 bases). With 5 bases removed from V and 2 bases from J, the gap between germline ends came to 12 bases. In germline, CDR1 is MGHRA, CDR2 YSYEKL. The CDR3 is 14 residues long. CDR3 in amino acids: CASSKGGQQETQYF. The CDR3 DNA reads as TGCGCCAGCAGCAAGGGGGGACAGCAAGAGACCCAGTACTTC.